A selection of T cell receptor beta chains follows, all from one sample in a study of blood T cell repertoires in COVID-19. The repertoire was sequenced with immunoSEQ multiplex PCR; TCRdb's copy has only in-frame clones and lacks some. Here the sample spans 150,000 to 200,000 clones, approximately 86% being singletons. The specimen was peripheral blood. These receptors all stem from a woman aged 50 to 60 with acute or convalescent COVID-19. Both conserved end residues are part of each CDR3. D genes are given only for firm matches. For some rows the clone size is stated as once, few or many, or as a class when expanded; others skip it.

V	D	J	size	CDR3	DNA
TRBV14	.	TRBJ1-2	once	CASSQEIQGIYGYTF	TGTGCCAGCAGCCAAGAGATCCAGGGGATCTATGGCTACACCTTC
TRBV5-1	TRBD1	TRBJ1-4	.	CASSGSGTADELFF	TGCGCCAGCAGCGGTTCCGGGACAGCTGACGAACTGTTTTTT
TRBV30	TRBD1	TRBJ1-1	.	CAWSWGRGLGSGTEAFF	TGTGCCTGGAGTTGGGGCAGGGGGCTCGGATCGGGGACTGAAGCTTTCTTT
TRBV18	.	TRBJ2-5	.	CASSTPGETQYF	TGTGCCAGCTCCACACCAGGGGAGACCCAGTACTTC
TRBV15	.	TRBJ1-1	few	CATSSFSGSTEAFF	TGTGCCACCAGCAGTTTTTCAGGGTCCACTGAAGCTTTCTTT
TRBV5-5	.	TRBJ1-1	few	CASSTAPMTMNTEAFF	TGTGCCAGCAGCACGGCCCCTATGACTATGAACACTGAAGCTTTCTTT
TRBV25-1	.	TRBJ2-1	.	CASSPRGSYNEQFF	TGTGCCAGCAGTCCTCGAGGGTCTTACAATGAGCAGTTCTTC
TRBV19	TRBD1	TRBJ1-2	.	CASSWTGGGTNYGYTF	TGTGCCAGTAGCTGGACAGGTGGAGGGACTAACTATGGCTACACCTTC
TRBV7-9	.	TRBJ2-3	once	CASSLAQGSTDTQYF	TGTGCCAGCAGCTTAGCGCAGGGGAGCACAGATACGCAGTATTTT
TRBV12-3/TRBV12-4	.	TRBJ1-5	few	CASRRGAHQPQHF	TGTGCCAGCAGGCGGGGGGCTCATCAGCCCCAGCATTTT
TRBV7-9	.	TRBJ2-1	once	CASSGSGFSYNEQFF	TGTGCCAGCAGCGGAAGCGGGTTCTCCTACAATGAGCAGTTCTTC
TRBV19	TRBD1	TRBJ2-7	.	CASSKQGAQGQYF	TGTGCCAGTAGTAAACAGGGGGCGCAGGGGCAGTACTTC
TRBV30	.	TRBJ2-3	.	CAWSVLRHSTDTQYF	TGTGCCTGGAGTGTACTGCGGCACTCCACAGATACGCAGTATTTT
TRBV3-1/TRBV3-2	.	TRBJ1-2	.	CASSQWGGGYTF	TGTGCCAGCAGCCAATGGGGGGGTGGCTACACCTTC
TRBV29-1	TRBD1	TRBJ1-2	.	CSVPTGKYGYTF	TGCAGCGTTCCGACAGGGAAATATGGCTACACCTTC
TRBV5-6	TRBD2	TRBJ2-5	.	CASSPVGGGEETQYF	TGTGCCAGCAGCCCCGTGGGCGGGGGGGAAGAGACCCAGTACTTC
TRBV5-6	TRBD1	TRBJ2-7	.	CASRVEGQGYEQYF	TGTGCCAGCAGGGTCGAGGGACAGGGCTACGAGCAGTACTTC
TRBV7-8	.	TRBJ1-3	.	CASSRGLGNTIYF	TGTGCCAGCAGCCGGGGACTGGGAAACACCATATATTTT
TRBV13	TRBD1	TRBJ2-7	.	CASSTTGTGSLEQYF	TGTGCCAGCAGCACGACCGGGACAGGGAGCCTCGAGCAGTACTTC
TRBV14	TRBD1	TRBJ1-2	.	CASSHGQGGFYGYTF	TGTGCCAGCAGCCATGGACAGGGTGGGTTCTATGGCTACACCTTC
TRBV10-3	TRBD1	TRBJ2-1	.	CAIKNPGTGAYNEQFF	TGTGCCATCAAAAATCCCGGGACAGGAGCTTACAATGAGCAGTTCTTC
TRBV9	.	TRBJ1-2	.	CASSVDKNPQWEANGYTF	TGTGCCAGCAGCGTCGACAAGAATCCTCAATGGGAGGCGAATGGCTACACCTTC
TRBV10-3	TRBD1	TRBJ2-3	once	CAISSPGQGGDTQYF	TGTGCCATCAGTTCCCCCGGACAGGGGGGGGATACGCAGTATTTT
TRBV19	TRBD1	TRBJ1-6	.	CASSIRTGNSPLHF	TGTGCCAGTAGTATAAGGACAGGGAACTCACCCCTCCACTTT
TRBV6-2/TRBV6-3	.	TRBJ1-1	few	CASSLDTNTEAFF	TGTGCCAGCAGCCTGGACACCAACACTGAAGCTTTCTTT
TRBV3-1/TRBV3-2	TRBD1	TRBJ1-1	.	CASSQARIQGENTEAFF	TGTGCCAGCAGCCAAGCACGTATACAGGGGGAGAACACTGAAGCTTTCTTT
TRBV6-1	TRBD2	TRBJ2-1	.	CASSGLLARAYNEQFF	TGTGCCAGCAGTGGTTTACTAGCGAGGGCTTACAATGAGCAGTTCTTC
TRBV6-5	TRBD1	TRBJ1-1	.	CASRGQGVMNTEAFF	TGTGCCAGCAGGGGACAGGGTGTAATGAACACTGAAGCTTTCTTT
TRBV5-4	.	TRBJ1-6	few	CASSLSGAWSPLHF	TGTGCCAGCAGCTTGTCAGGGGCGTGGTCACCCCTCCACTTT
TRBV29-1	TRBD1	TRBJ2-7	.	CSVQGDRTSSYEQYF	TGCAGCGTTCAAGGGGACAGAACTTCCTCCTACGAGCAGTACTTC
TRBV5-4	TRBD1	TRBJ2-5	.	CASSSRDRGATQYF	TGTGCCAGCAGCTCCCGGGACAGGGGTGCGACCCAGTACTTC
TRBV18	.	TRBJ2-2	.	CASSPPGGLNTGELFF	TGTGCCAGCTCACCCCCGGGGGGCCTGAACACCGGGGAGCTGTTTTTT
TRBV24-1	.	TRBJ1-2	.	CATSDLTTGTSGYTF	TGTGCCACCAGTGACTTGACAACAGGGACGTCTGGCTACACCTTC
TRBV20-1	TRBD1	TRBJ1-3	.	CSASKRQGAAGNTIYF	TGCAGTGCTAGTAAAAGGCAGGGGGCTGCTGGAAACACCATATATTTT
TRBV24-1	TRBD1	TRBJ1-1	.	CATRGTGGDTEAFF	TGTGCCACCAGAGGGACAGGGGGGGACACTGAAGCTTTCTTT
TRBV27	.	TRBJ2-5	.	CASSTSVQETQYF	TGTGCCAGCAGCACCAGTGTGCAAGAGACCCAGTACTTC
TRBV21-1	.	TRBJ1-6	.	CASSKALDRRGQALHF	TGTGCCAGCAGCAAAGCGCTGGACAGGAGGGGCCAGGCCCTCCACTTT
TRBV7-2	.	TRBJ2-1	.	CASSLQRVSYNEQFF	TGTGCCAGCAGCTTACAGCGGGTCTCCTACAATGAGCAGTTCTTC
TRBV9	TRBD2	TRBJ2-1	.	CASSPPGGLREQFF	TGTGCCAGCAGCCCACCGGGGGGACTAAGGGAGCAGTTCTTC
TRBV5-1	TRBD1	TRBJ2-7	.	CASSLVGTGTYEQYF	TGCGCCAGCAGCTTGGTCGGGACAGGGACCTACGAGCAGTACTTC
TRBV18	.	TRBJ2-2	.	CASSSLGDTGELFF	TGTGCCAGCTCGTCTCTAGGGGACACCGGGGAGCTGTTTTTT
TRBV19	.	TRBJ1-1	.	CASSIGLAGEAFF	TGTGCCAGTAGTATTGGTCTGGCCGGGGAAGCTTTCTTT
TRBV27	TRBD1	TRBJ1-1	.	CASSLEGALNTEAFF	TGTGCCAGCAGTTTAGAGGGGGCGCTGAACACTGAAGCTTTCTTT
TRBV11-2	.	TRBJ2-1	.	CASSSGESPGVDEQFF	TGTGCCAGCAGCTCAGGGGAGAGCCCCGGGGTGGATGAGCAGTTCTTC
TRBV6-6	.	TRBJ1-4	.	CASSRPGEDEKLFF	TGTGCCAGCAGTCGCCCGGGGGAGGACGAAAAACTGTTTTTT